This is a list of T cell receptor beta chains from one sample in a study of blood T cell repertoires in COVID-19. Generated by immunoSEQ multiplex PCR, the TCRdb table keeps only in-frame clones and is missing some. This sample yields a few hundred thousand clones, of which 86% are seen a single time; approximately 6.2% belongs to the top ten. What was sequenced was peripheral blood. Receptors were obtained from a man aged 60 to 75 with acute or convalescent COVID-19. Both conserved end residues are part of each CDR3. The D gene is left open where the match is weak. A clone size is listed for some rows: how often the clone was seen (once, few, many), or a class if it is expanded.

NA	TRBD1	TRBV4-1	TRBJ2-7	CASSQLTGTGWNEQYF	TGCGCCAGCAGCCAACTCACCGGGACAGGGTGGAACGAGCAGTACTTC
NA	TRBD2	TRBV7-3	TRBJ2-1	CASSLRSGSRNEQFF	TGTGCCAGCAGCTTAAGGAGCGGGAGTAGGAATGAGCAGTTCTTC
NA	NA	TRBV6-5	TRBJ2-2	CASRSTGAGTGELFF	TGTGCCAGCAGGTCAACGGGAGCTGGCACCGGGGAGCTGTTTTTT
NA	TRBD2	TRBV27	TRBJ2-7	CASSPRTSGRNLWQYF	TGTGCCAGCAGCCCCCGCACTAGCGGGAGGAACTTATGGCAGTACTTC
NA	TRBD1	TRBV30	TRBJ1-2	CAWSEDRGVYGYTF	TGTGCCTGGAGTGAAGACAGGGGAGTCTATGGCTACACCTTC
NA	NA	TRBV5-1	TRBJ1-1	CASSPGERNTEAFF	TGCGCCAGCAGCCCGGGGGAAAGAAACACTGAAGCTTTCTTT
NA	TRBD1	TRBV2	TRBJ1-6	CASRGPGQGKSPLHF	TGTGCCAGCAGAGGGCCGGGACAGGGAAAATCACCCCTCCACTTT
few	TRBD1	TRBV7-9	TRBJ1-3	CASSFLAGGGNTIYF	TGTGCCAGCAGCTTTTTGGCAGGGGGCGGAAACACCATATATTTT
NA	TRBD1	TRBV10-3	TRBJ2-2	CAISPGTAHTGELFF	TGTGCCATCAGCCCCGGGACAGCTCACACCGGGGAGCTGTTTTTT
NA	NA	TRBV28	TRBJ2-2	CASSSLAGRTGELFF	TGTGCCAGCAGTTCCCTGGCAGGGCGGACCGGGGAGCTGTTTTTT
NA	TRBD1	TRBV30	TRBJ1-1	CAWSVQGAEAFF	TGTGCCTGGAGTGTACAGGGGGCCGAAGCTTTCTTT
NA	TRBD2	TRBV10-2	TRBJ2-7	CASSESGLWTSGNEQYF	TGCGCCAGCAGTGAGTCGGGGTTGTGGACTAGCGGGAACGAGCAGTACTTC
NA	TRBD1	TRBV7-9	TRBJ1-5	CASSSVDRGYPSNQPQHF	TGTGCCAGCAGCTCCGTTGACAGGGGATATCCAAGCAATCAGCCCCAGCATTTT
NA	TRBD1	TRBV6-5	TRBJ2-7	CASRPGQGLGEQYF	TGTGCCAGCAGGCCCGGACAGGGCTTAGGCGAGCAGTACTTC
NA	TRBD1	TRBV6-5	TRBJ1-6	CASSKRQGDSPLHF	TGTGCCAGCAGTAAACGACAGGGGGATTCACCCCTCCACTTT
NA	TRBD1	TRBV2	TRBJ1-2	CASSTRTGGANYGYTF	TGTGCCAGCAGTACACGGACAGGGGGGGCTAACTATGGCTACACCTTC
NA	NA	TRBV18	TRBJ1-1	CASSPRQETNTEAFF	TGTGCCAGCTCACCAAGACAGGAGACTAACACTGAAGCTTTCTTT
NA	TRBD2	TRBV27	TRBJ2-1	CASSTAGDPYNEQFF	TGTGCCAGCAGTACTGCGGGGGACCCCTACAATGAGCAGTTCTTC
once	TRBD2	TRBV5-1	TRBJ2-1	CASSLTSGSTNEQFF	TGCGCCAGCAGCCTGACTAGCGGGAGTACCAATGAGCAGTTCTTC